These T cell receptor beta chains were read from a single sample in a study of blood T cell repertoires in COVID-19. The repertoire was sequenced with immunoSEQ multiplex PCR; TCRdb's copy has only in-frame clones and lacks some. The sample has approximately 220,000 clones, around 86% seen once; the top ten hold more than 3.5%. Material for sequencing was PBMCs or T cells enriched from blood (not recorded which). These receptors were obtained from a woman aged 35 to 49 with acute COVID-19. CDR3s include the opening cysteine and the closing phenylalanine or tryptophan. Each record gives: D gene, V gene, clone size, J gene, CDR3 DNA, CDR3 protein. D genes are given only for firm matches. Some rows have no size entry. The others give once, few or many, or a class for an expanded clone.

d_call: .; v_call: TRBV27; clone_size: .; j_call: TRBJ1-1; cdr3_nt: TGTGCCAGCAGTCCCCGGGGCAGGGGTAAGATGAACACTGAAGCTTTCTTT; cdr3_aa: CASSPRGRGKMNTEAFF
d_call: .; v_call: TRBV29-1; clone_size: .; j_call: TRBJ1-2; cdr3_nt: TGCAGCGTTGCCGGGGGGGCGGGTGGCTACACCTTC; cdr3_aa: CSVAGGAGGYTF
d_call: TRBD1; v_call: TRBV29-1; clone_size: .; j_call: TRBJ1-1; cdr3_nt: TGCAGCGTAGAAGGGGGCTGGGGAGGGTTCGGCACTGAAGCTTTCTTT; cdr3_aa: CSVEGGWGGFGTEAFF
d_call: TRBD2; v_call: TRBV5-4; clone_size: .; j_call: TRBJ2-3; cdr3_nt: TGTGCCAGCAGCGTCCCAGCGGGGGCCTCCACAGATACGCAGTATTTT; cdr3_aa: CASSVPAGASTDTQYF
d_call: TRBD2; v_call: TRBV9; clone_size: .; j_call: TRBJ2-2; cdr3_nt: TGTGCCAGCAGCTCCCGGACTAGCGTGAACACCGGGGAGCTGTTTTTT; cdr3_aa: CASSSRTSVNTGELFF
d_call: TRBD2; v_call: TRBV18; clone_size: .; j_call: TRBJ2-1; cdr3_nt: TGTGCCAGCTCACCAACTCGACTAGCGGCCTCCTACAATGAGCAGTTCTTC; cdr3_aa: CASSPTRLAASYNEQFF
d_call: .; v_call: TRBV5-1; clone_size: few; j_call: TRBJ2-2; cdr3_nt: TGCGCCAGCAGCCAAGACAGCGGGGAGCTGTTTTTT; cdr3_aa: CASSQDSGELFF
d_call: .; v_call: TRBV19; clone_size: once; j_call: TRBJ1-6; cdr3_nt: TGTGCCAGTAGCGTACAGGGCTATAATTCACCCCTCCACTTT; cdr3_aa: CASSVQGYNSPLHF
d_call: TRBD2; v_call: TRBV20-1; clone_size: .; j_call: TRBJ2-3; cdr3_nt: TGCAGTGCTAGTAGGAGGGCTAGCGGGGGGGTAACCACAGATACGCAGTATTTT; cdr3_aa: CSASRRASGGVTTDTQYF
d_call: TRBD1; v_call: TRBV27; clone_size: .; j_call: TRBJ1-2; cdr3_nt: TGTGCCAGCAGTCGGTCTGGACAGGGAGGATATGGCTACACCTTC; cdr3_aa: CASSRSGQGGYGYTF
d_call: .; v_call: TRBV5-1; clone_size: .; j_call: TRBJ2-1; cdr3_nt: TGCGCCAGCAGCTTGGGCGGGCAGGCCAATGAGCAGTTCTTC; cdr3_aa: CASSLGGQANEQFF
d_call: .; v_call: TRBV5-1; clone_size: .; j_call: TRBJ2-2; cdr3_nt: TGCGCCAGCAGCAAGTCCCTAGTGAACACCGGGGAGCTGTTTTTT; cdr3_aa: CASSKSLVNTGELFF
d_call: TRBD1; v_call: TRBV27; clone_size: .; j_call: TRBJ1-2; cdr3_nt: TGTGCCAGCGGGACAGGGGATTATGGCTACACCTTC; cdr3_aa: CASGTGDYGYTF
d_call: TRBD2; v_call: TRBV13; clone_size: once; j_call: TRBJ2-5; cdr3_nt: TGTGCCAGCAGCTCCATAGGCGGGGGGCTAGAGACCCAGTACTTC; cdr3_aa: CASSSIGGGLETQYF
d_call: .; v_call: TRBV15; clone_size: .; j_call: TRBJ1-6; cdr3_nt: TGTGCCACCAGCTTAGGGGCGAAAAATTCACCCCTCCACTTT; cdr3_aa: CATSLGAKNSPLHF
d_call: .; v_call: TRBV5-8; clone_size: .; j_call: TRBJ1-2; cdr3_nt: TGTGCCAGCAGCGGGATTACGGGGACTTATACCCCCGCTAACTATGGCTACACCTTC; cdr3_aa: CASSGITGTYTPANYGYTF
d_call: TRBD1; v_call: TRBV7-9; clone_size: once; j_call: TRBJ1-2; cdr3_nt: TGTGCCAGCAGCTCCGGGAGACTGGGACAGGGACCCTATGGCTACACCTTC; cdr3_aa: CASSSGRLGQGPYGYTF
d_call: TRBD1; v_call: TRBV2; clone_size: .; j_call: TRBJ1-6; cdr3_nt: TGTGCCAGCACAGGGGACAGATATAATTCACCCCTCCACTTT; cdr3_aa: CASTGDRYNSPLHF
d_call: TRBD1; v_call: TRBV13; clone_size: .; j_call: TRBJ2-1; cdr3_nt: TGTGCCAGCAGCTTAGGAGGACAGGGACACAATGAGCAGTTCTTC; cdr3_aa: CASSLGGQGHNEQFF
d_call: TRBD2; v_call: TRBV7-9; clone_size: .; j_call: TRBJ2-3; cdr3_nt: TGTGCCAGCAGCCAGAGGGGAGGGGAGAGAGATACGCAGTATTTT; cdr3_aa: CASSQRGGERDTQYF
d_call: .; v_call: TRBV9; clone_size: .; j_call: TRBJ1-1; cdr3_nt: TGTGCCAGCAGCGTAGCTCCGAACACTGAAGCTTTCTTT; cdr3_aa: CASSVAPNTEAFF
d_call: TRBD1; v_call: TRBV5-1; clone_size: .; j_call: TRBJ1-2; cdr3_nt: TGCGCCGGGACAGATGGCTACACCTTC; cdr3_aa: CAGTDGYTF